One and the same sample provided the 17 T cell receptor beta chains below, sequenced in a study of cytomegalovirus exposure and HLA in healthy donors. The PCR employed 60 Vbeta primers together with 13 Jbeta primers. The assay was immunoSEQ multiplex PCR, and TCRdb's table has in-frame clones only and misses some. Of roughly 36,000 clones in the sample, 74% are singletons; the top ten hold roughly 6%. The source material was PBMCs. These receptors originate from a man aged 30 to 45 in good health and CMV-seronegative.

There are a few counts of this clone. The chain carries TRBV19 and TRBJ2-7, with 7 bases aligning to TRBD2. J lost 5 bases, V lost 0 bases, and 13 bases had no gene match. CDR1 is LNHDA, CDR2 SQIVND, per germline (reference sequence). CDR3 length: 17 amino acids. CDR3 protein: CASSIDRSGGSRNEQYF. The CDR3 DNA sequence: TGTGCCAGTAGTATAGATCGTTCGGGCGGGAGTAGGAACGAGCAGTACTTC. Supplemented by reference TRBV19 and TRBJ2-7, the full variable domain reads DGGITQSPKYLFRKEGQNVTLSCEQNLNHDAMYWYRQDPGQGLRLIYYSQIVNDFQKGDIAEGYSVSREKKESFPLTVTSAQKNPTAFYLCASSIDRSGGSRNEQYFGPGTRLTVT.

The rearrangement joins TRBV28 to TRBJ2-2; maybe TRBD1 (6 bases). The ends were cut back, 6 bases at V and 2 bases at J, with 13 bases in the middle. The germline gives CDR1 MDHEN, CDR2 SYDVKM. The CDR3 length is 15 residues. The CDR3 sequence is CASRYTGTNTGELFF. The CDR3 nucleotides read TGTGCCAGCAGATATACCGGGACAAACACCGGGGAGCTGTTTTTT. The full variable domain, with the rest looked up from reference TRBV28 and TRBJ2-2, is DVKVTQSSRYLVKRTGEKVFLECVQDMDHENMFWYRQDPGLGLRLIYFSYDVKMKEKGDIPEGYSVSREKKERFSLILESASTNQTSMYLCASRYTGTNTGELFFGEGSRLTVL.

The genes are TRBV5-1 and TRBJ1-1, with D maybe TRBD1 (5 bases). Germline CDR1 is SGHRS and CDR2 is YFSETQ. Trimming cost V 0 bases and J 2 bases, with 11 bases left between them. This CDR3 has 15 residues. The CDR3 DNA follows: TGCGCCAGCAGCTTGGCCGGCCAGGGCAACACTGAAGCTTTCTTT. It yields the protein CASSLAGQGNTEAFF.

This chain uses TRBV27 with TRBJ2-5, with D perhaps matching TRBD2 (5 bases). Germline-derived CDR1 and CDR2 are MNHEY and SMNVEV (reference sequence). The ends were cut back, 6 bases at V and 5 bases at J, with 22 bases in the middle. The CDR3 covers 16 residues. The CDR3, as DNA: TGTGCCAGCAGACCCAGCCCTGCCCTAGGCGGGGAGACCCAGTACTTC. It yields the protein CASRPSPALGGETQYF.

The V call is TRBV10-2, the J call TRBJ2-5; 8 nucleotides agree with TRBD2. The ends lost 4 bases at V and 5 bases at J; junction bases unmatched: 3. The CDR3 sequence is 13 residues long. In germline, CDR1 is WSHSY, CDR2 SAAADI. CDR3 nucleotides: TGCGCCAGCAGTGCGACTAGCGTTGAGACCCAGTACTTC. Protein product: CASSATSVETQYF.

The chain is built from TRBV7-2 and TRBJ2-5, with 15 nucleotides matching TRBD2. With V trimmed by 0 bases and J by 5 bases, 10 bases remained unmatched. This CDR3 contains 19 residues. Germline CDR1 SGHTA, CDR2 FQGNSA. The CDR3 loop is CASSLALKGLAGGRETQYF. CDR3 coding DNA: TGTGCCAGCAGCTTAGCGCTAAAGGGACTAGCGGGGGGCAGGGAGACCCAGTACTTC.

V usage is TRBV9 and J usage is TRBJ2-3; 8 bases align to TRBD2. The CDR3 is 15 amino acids. The J segment lost 5 bases and the V segment lost 3 bases, leaving 8 bases of the junction unmatched. Per the germline V gene, CDR1 is SGDLS and CDR2 is YYNGEE. The CDR3 DNA follows: TGTGCCAGCAGCGGCATCGGGGGGGCGGAAGATACGCAGTATTTT. Its translation is CASSGIGGAEDTQYF.

The genes are TRBV6-5 and TRBJ1-2; tentatively, D is TRBD1 (5 bases). Germline V gives CDR1 MNHEY, CDR2 SVGAGI. Trimming left V 4 bases short and J 8 bases short, with 17 bases between. The CDR3 is 14 amino acids. Here the CDR3 reads CASSSSGGGRGYTF. The CDR3 DNA sequence: TGTGCCAGCAGTTCGAGTGGGGGGGGTCGGGGCTACACCTTC.

The rearrangement links TRBV18 to TRBJ2-1, with 7 bases fitting TRBD2. The germline CDR1 and CDR2 sequences are KGHSH and LQKENI. This CDR3 contains 16 residues. V was pared by 0 bases and J by 1 base, with 3 bases of the junction left unmatched. In nucleotides, the CDR3 is TGTGCCAGCTCACCACCTGGCGGGGGATCCTACAATGAGCAGTTCTTC. Its protein product is CASSPPGGGSYNEQFF.

This sequence joins TRBV19 and TRBJ2-3; TRBD2 aligns across 11 bases. This CDR3 comprises 15 residues. The germline V gene has CDR1 LNHDA and CDR2 SQIVND (reference sequence). V dropped 5 bases and J dropped 5; count of bases not matched to a gene: 6. The CDR3 spells CASSSQLAGEDTQYF. The CDR3 bases are TGTGCCAGTAGTTCGCAACTAGCGGGAGAAGATACGCAGTATTTT.

V is TRBV10-2 and J is TRBJ2-3, with 13 bases fitting TRBD2. The CDR3 runs 15 residues. CDR1 and CDR2 from the germline V gene are WSHSY and SAAADI. V lost 5 bases and J lost 5; bases outside the gene matches: 4. CDR3 nucleotides: TGCGCCAGCAGTCAATGGACTAGCGGGGGAGATACGCAGTATTTT. Translating gives CASSQWTSGGDTQYF.

This clone has more than one count but fewer than ten. The rearrangement uses TRBV6-6 and TRBJ2-7, with D maybe TRBD1 (5 bases). Looked up from germline, CDR1 is MNHNY and CDR2 is SVGAGI (reference sequence). The CDR3 extends over 14 amino acids. The V end was cut by 5 bases, the J end by 1 base, with 12 bases between. CDR3: CASSQTTVSYEQYF. DNA of the CDR3: TGTGCCAGCAGTCAGACGACAGTTTCCTACGAGCAGTACTTC.

This chain connects TRBV9 to TRBJ1-4, with 10 bases lining up with TRBD1. This CDR3 spans 15 amino acids. The junction had 5 bases not matched to a gene; V was cut back by 3 bases and J by 6 bases. Germline V gene sequence: CDR1 SGDLS, CDR2 YYNGEE. CDR3 nucleotide sequence: TGTGCCAGCAGCGCCGCCGGGACAGGGGATGAAAAACTGTTTTTT. Protein sequence: CASSAAGTGDEKLFF. Using reference TRBV9 and TRBJ1-4 for the parts outside the CDR3, the full variable domain is DSGVTQTPKHLITATGQRVTLRCSPRSGDLSVYWYQQSLDQGLQFLIQYYNGEERAKGNILERFSAQQFPDLHSELNLSSLELGDSALYFCASSAAGTGDEKLFFGSGTQLSVL.

A single count supports this clone. V is TRBV4-2 and J is TRBJ2-3; D perhaps matches TRBD2 (6 bases). V lost 0 bases to trimming and J lost 7 bases, with 11 bases between them. CDR3 length: 14 amino acids. In germline, CDR1 is LGHNA, CDR2 YNFKEQ. This CDR3 is CASSQDPGGNTQYF. Written as DNA, the CDR3 is TGTGCCAGCAGCCAAGATCCTGGGGGGAATACGCAGTATTTT.

The rearrangement links TRBV7-9 to TRBJ2-5, with D perhaps TRBD2 (5 bases). The CDR3 extends over 13 amino acids. Germline values: CDR1 SEHNR, CDR2 FQNEAQ (reference sequence). The germline V and J ends were trimmed by 6 bases and 9 bases, with 17 bases remaining between them. CDR3: CASSSVAGEAQYF. The CDR3 DNA sequence: TGTGCCAGCAGTTCCGTCGCGGGCGAGGCCCAGTACTTC.

This sequence joins TRBV19 and TRBJ1-2; the match to TRBD1 covers 7 bases. This CDR3 region has 13 residues. Germline V CDR1 and CDR2: LNHDA, SQIVND (reference sequence). V was pared by 10 bases and J by 2 bases, with 7 bases of the junction left unmatched. The CDR3: CATFDRANYGYTF. As DNA, the CDR3 is TGTGCCACTTTTGACAGGGCGAACTATGGCTACACCTTC.

The CDR3 region is CASSPMGSSVNNEQFF. The DNA for the CDR3 is TGTGCCAGCTCGCCCATGGGGAGTTCAGTGAACAATGAGCAGTTCTTC. The J gene is TRBJ2-1, the V gene TRBV18, with a weak D call TRBD2 (5 bases). Germline assignment: CDR1 KGHSH and CDR2 LQKENI. Trimming removed 6 bases at V and 5 bases at J, with 20 bases between. CDR3 length equals 16 residues.